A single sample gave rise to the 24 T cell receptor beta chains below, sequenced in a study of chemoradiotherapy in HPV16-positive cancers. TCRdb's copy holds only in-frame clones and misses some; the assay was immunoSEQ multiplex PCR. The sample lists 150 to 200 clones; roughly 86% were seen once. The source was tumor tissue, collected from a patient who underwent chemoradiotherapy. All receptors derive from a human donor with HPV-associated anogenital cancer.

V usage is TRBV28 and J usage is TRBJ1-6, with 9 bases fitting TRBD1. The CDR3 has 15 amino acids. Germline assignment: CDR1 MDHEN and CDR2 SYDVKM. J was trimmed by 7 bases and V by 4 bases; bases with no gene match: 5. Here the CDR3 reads CASSWGQGENSPLHF. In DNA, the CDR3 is TGTGCCAGCAGTTGGGGACAGGGAGAAAATTCACCCCTCCACTTT. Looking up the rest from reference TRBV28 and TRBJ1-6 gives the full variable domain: DVKVTQSSRYLVKRTGEKVFLECVQDMDHENMFWYRQDPGLGLRLIYFSYDVKMKEKGDIPEGYSVSREKKERFSLILESASTNQTSMYLCASSWGQGENSPLHFGNGTRLTVT.

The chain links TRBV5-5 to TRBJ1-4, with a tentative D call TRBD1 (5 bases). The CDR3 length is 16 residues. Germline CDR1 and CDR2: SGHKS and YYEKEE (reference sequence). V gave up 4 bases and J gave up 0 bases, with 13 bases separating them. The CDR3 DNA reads TGTGCCAGCAGCGAAGGGACGTTAGCAACTAATGAAAAACTGTTTTTT. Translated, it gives CASSEGTLATNEKLFF.

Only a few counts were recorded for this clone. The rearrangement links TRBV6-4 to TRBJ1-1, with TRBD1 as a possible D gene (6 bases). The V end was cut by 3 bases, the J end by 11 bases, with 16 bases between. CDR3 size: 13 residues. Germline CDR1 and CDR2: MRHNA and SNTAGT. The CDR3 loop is CASSEVAGEVAFF. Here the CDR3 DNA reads TGTGCCAGCAGTGAGGTTGCAGGGGAAGTGGCTTTCTTT.

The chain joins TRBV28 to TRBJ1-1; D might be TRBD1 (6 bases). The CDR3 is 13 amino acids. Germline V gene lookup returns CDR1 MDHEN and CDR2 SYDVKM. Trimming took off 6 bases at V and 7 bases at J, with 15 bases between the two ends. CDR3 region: CASRRRGAVEAFF. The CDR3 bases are TGTGCCAGCAGGCGACGGGGGGCCGTTGAAGCTTTCTTT.

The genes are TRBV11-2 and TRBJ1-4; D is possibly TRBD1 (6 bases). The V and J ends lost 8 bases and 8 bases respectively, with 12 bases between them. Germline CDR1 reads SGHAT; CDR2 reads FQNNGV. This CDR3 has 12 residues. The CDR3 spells CASGGGREKLFF. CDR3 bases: TGTGCCAGCGGAGGGGGAAGGGAAAAACTGTTTTTT.

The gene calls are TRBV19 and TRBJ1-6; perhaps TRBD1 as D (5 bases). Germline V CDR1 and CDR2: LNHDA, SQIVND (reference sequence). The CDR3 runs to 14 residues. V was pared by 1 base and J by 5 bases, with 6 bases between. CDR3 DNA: TGTGCCAGTAGTATAGGGGGGGATAATTCACCCCTCCACTTT. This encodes CASSIGGDNSPLHF. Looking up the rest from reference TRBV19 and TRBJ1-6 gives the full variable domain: DGGITQSPKYLFRKEGQNVTLSCEQNLNHDAMYWYRQDPGQGLRLIYYSQIVNDFQKGDIAEGYSVSREKKESFPLTVTSAQKNPTAFYLCASSIGGDNSPLHFGNGTRLTVT.

The CDR3 DNA is TGCGCCAGCAGCTTTGCTCCTGGCTCCTACAATGAGCAGTTCTTC. Encoded protein: CASSFAPGSYNEQFF. This chain uses TRBV5-1 with TRBJ2-1; D remains unclear. Per the germline V gene, CDR1 is SGHRS and CDR2 is YFSETQ. CDR3 length: 15 amino acids. Trimming left V 2 bases short and J 0 bases short, with 9 bases between.

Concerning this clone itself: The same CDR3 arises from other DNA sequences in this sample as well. As DNA, the CDR3 is TGTGCCAGCTGTACCCGGGGTCAGATTTCACCCCTCCACTTT. Its translation: CASCTRGQISPLHF. This chain joins TRBV28 and TRBJ1-6; D ambiguous. V was clipped by 8 bases and J by 9 bases, with 17 bases between them. This CDR3 is built from 14 residues. Germline V gene lookup returns CDR1 MDHEN and CDR2 SYDVKM.

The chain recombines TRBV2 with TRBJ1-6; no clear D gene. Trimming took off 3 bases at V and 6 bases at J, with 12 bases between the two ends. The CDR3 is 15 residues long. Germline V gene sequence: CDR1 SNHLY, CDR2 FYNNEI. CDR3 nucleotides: TGTGCCAGCAGTGACGCGGGGATCGGTAATTCACCCCTCCACTTT. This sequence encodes CASSDAGIGNSPLHF.

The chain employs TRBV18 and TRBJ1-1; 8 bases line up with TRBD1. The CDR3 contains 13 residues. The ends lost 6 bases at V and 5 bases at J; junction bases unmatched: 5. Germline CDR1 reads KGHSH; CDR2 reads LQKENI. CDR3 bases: TGTGCCAGCTCGGACAGGGACGAGACTGAAGCTTTCTTT. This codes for CASSDRDETEAFF.

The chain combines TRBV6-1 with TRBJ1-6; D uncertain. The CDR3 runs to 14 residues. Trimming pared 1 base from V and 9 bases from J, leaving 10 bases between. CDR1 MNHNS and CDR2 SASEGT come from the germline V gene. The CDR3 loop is CASSEDTETSPLHF. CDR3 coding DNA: TGTGCCAGCAGTGAAGACACCGAGACTTCACCCCTCCACTTT.

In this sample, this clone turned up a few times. CDR3 nucleotides: TGTGCCAGCAGCTTTTCGGGAACAGGTGGATACTATGGCTACACCTTC. It is translated as CASSFSGTGGYYGYTF. The genes are TRBV7-9 and TRBJ1-2; perhaps TRBD1 as D (5 bases). CDR3 length: 16 amino acids. Trimming removed 3 bases from V and 3 bases from J, with 17 bases in between. Germline V CDR1 and CDR2: SEHNR, FQNEAQ (reference sequence).

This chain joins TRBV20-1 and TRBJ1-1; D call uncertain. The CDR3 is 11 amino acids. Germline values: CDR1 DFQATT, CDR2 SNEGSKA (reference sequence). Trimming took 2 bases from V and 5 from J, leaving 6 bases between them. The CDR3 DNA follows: TGCAGTGCTAGAACGGAAACTGAAGCTTTCTTT. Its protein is CSARTETEAFF.

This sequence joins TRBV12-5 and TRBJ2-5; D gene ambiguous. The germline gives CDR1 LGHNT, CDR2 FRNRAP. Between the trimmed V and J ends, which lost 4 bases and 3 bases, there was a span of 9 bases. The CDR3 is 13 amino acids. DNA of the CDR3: TGTGCTAGTGGTTCCCCGGCCGAAGAGACCCAGTACTTC. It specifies CASGSPAEETQYF.

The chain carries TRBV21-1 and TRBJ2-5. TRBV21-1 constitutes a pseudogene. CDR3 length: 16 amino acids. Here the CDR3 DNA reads TGTGCCAGCAGACGTACACGCTACACTTTCTCTGAGACCCAGTACTTC. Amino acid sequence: CASRRTRYTFSETQYF.

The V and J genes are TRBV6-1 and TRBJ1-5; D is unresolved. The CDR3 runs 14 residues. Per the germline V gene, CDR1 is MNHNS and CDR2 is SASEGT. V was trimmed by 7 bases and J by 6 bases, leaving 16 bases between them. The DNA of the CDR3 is TGTGCCAGCAACTTGGACCCCGGCGGTCAGCCCCAGCATTTT. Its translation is CASNLDPGGQPQHF.

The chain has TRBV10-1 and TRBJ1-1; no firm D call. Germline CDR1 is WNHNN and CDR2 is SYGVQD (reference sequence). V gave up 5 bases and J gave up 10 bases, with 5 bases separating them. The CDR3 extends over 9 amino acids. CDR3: CASSCRAFF. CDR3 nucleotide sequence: TGCGCCAGCAGTTGTAGAGCTTTCTTT.

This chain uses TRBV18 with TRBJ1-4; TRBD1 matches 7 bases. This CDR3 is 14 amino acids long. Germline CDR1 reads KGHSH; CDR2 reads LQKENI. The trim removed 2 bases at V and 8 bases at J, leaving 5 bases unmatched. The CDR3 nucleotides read TGTGCCAGCTCACCATCGACAGGGCCCGAAAAACTGTTTTTT. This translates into CASSPSTGPEKLFF.

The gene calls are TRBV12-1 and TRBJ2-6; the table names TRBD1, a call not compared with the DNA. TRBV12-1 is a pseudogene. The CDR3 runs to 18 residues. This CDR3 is CASSARYIGQSRANVLTF. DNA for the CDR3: TGTGCCAGCAGCGCTAGATATATAGGACAAAGTCGGGCCAACGTCCTGACTTTC.

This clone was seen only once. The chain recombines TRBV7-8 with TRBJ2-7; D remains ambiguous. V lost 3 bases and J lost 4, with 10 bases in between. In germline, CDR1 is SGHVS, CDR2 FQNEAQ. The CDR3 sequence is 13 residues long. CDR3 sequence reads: CASSFGSWYEQYF. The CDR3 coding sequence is TGTGCCAGCAGCTTCGGATCATGGTACGAGCAGTACTTC.

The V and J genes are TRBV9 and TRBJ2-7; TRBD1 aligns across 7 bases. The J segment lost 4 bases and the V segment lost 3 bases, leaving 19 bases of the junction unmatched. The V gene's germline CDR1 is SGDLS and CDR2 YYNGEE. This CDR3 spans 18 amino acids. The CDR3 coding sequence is TGTGCCAGCAGCGCTCGCCTCAGCCTTACGGGACAGCTATACGAGCAGTACTTC. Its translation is CASSARLSLTGQLYEQYF.

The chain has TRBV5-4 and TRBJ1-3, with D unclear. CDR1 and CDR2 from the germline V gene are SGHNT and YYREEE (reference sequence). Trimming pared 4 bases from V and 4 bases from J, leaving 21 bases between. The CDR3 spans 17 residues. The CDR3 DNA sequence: TGTGCCAGCAGCGCGGACCCTCCGGGCTGGAGGGGAAACACCATATATTTT. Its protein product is CASSADPPGWRGNTIYF. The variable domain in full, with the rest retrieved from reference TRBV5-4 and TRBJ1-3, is ETGVTQSPTHLIKTRGQQVTLRCSSQSGHNTVSWYQQALGQGPQFIFQYYREEENGRGNFPPRFSGLQFPNYSSELNVNALELDDSALYLCASSADPPGWRGNTIYFGEGSWLTVV.

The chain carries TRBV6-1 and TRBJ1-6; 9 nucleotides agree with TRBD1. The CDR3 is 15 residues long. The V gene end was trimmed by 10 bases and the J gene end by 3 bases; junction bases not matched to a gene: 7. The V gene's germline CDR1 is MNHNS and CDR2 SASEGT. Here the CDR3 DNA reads TGTGCCACGGAGGGACAGGGCTTCTATAATTCACCCCTCCACTTT. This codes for CATEGQGFYNSPLHF.

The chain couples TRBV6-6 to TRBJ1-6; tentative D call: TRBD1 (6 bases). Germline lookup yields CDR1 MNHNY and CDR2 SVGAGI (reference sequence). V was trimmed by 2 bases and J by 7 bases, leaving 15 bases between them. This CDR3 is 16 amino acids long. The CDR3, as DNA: TGTGCCAGCAGTTACGGGCGGGACACGCACAATTCACCCCTCCACTTT. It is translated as CASSYGRDTHNSPLHF.